Sequencing of this T cell receptor (beta chain) was carried out in a study of graft-versus-host responses after intestinal transplantation. Turning to the study itself: Recipients got multivisceral, liver-intestinal, or isolated intestinal transplants. The recipients all started with anti-thymocyte globulin induction and then took tacrolimus and steroids for 3 to 4 years. Study-level findings and limits: Early post-transplant HvG declines were associated with peak circulating GvH clone levels. GvH clones occurred in recipient marrow; some first appeared in ileum or blood.

In this sample, this clone turned up once. The antigen remains undetermined. The method was immunoSEQ multiplex PCR; TCRdb's version includes in-frame clones alone and lacks a portion of them. The table includes 88,000 or so clones, 90% detected once. Sequenced here: unstimulated CD4+ T cells sorted from spleen or lymph node cells, sampled before intestinal transplant. This TCR came from a human donor who received an intestinal transplant.

DNA for the CDR3: TGTGCCAGCACCAGGGTGAACACTGAAGCTTTCTTT. Protein sequence: CASTRVNTEAFF. J is TRBJ1-1 and V is TRBV6-1; TRBD1 is a possible D gene (5 bases). CDR1 MNHNS and CDR2 SASEGT come from the germline V gene. Trimming took off 7 bases at V and 0 bases at J, with 6 bases between the two ends. The CDR3 is 12 residues long.